Shown below are 10 T cell receptor beta chains from a single sample sequenced in a study of T cell responses to AZD1222 COVID-19 vaccine. Here immunoSEQ multiplex PCR was the method, and the copy in TCRdb shows in-frame clones only, minus some. The sample includes approximately 150,000 clones, under 90% of them seen just once. This specimen consisted of peripheral blood, obtained 28 days after the second AZD1222 dose. The source is an adult who received the AZD1222 COVID-19 vaccine.

This sequence joins TRBV7-2 and TRBJ2-1; TRBD2 might be the D (6 bases). V dropped 1 base and J dropped 9 bases, with 13 bases sitting between them. The CDR3 length is 14 residues. Germline values: CDR1 SGHTA, CDR2 FQGNSA. CDR3 bases: TGTGCCAGCAGCTTAGTCACGCACGGGGGTGAGCAGTTCTTC. Translation: CASSLVTHGGEQFF.

The chain combines TRBV18 with TRBJ2-7; the D gene is possibly TRBD1 (5 bases). Trimming removed 0 bases from V and 5 bases from J, with 14 bases in between. CDR3 length equals 15 residues. Per germline, CDR1 KGHSH and CDR2 LQKENI. The CDR3 region is CASSPPSVRGNEQYF. The CDR3 DNA follows: TGTGCCAGCTCACCACCTTCCGTTAGGGGAAACGAGCAGTACTTC.

V gene TRBV10-2 combines with J gene TRBJ2-7; TRBD1 agrees at 7 bases. There are 15 residues in the CDR3. Germline-derived CDR1 and CDR2 are WSHSY and SAAADI. Losses at the gene ends were 4 bases for V and 2 bases for J; bases not matched to a gene: 8. The CDR3 loop reads CASSAYKGTAYEQYV. CDR3 nucleotides: TGCGCCAGCAGTGCCTATAAGGGGACAGCCTACGAGCAGTACGTC.

This chain uses TRBV5-1 with TRBJ1-2; D is undetermined. This CDR3 has 15 amino acids. Germline values: CDR1 SGHRS, CDR2 YFSETQ. V gave up 4 bases and J gave up 3 bases, with 16 bases separating them. In DNA form, the CDR3 reads TGCGCCAGCAGCCCGAAGGGATTCGAGGACTATGGCTACACCTTC. Protein sequence: CASSPKGFEDYGYTF.

This clone was seen a single time. This chain joins TRBV18 and TRBJ2-5, with D uncertain. CDR3 length: 13 residues. Germline assignment: CDR1 KGHSH and CDR2 LQKENI. V lost 2 bases, J lost 4 bases, and 8 bases lay in between. CDR3 sequence (DNA): TGTGCCAGCTCACCAATAGTGAGAGAGACCCAGTACTTC. This translates into CASSPIVRETQYF.

This clone was picked up a small number of times. V and J are TRBV5-4 and TRBJ2-7; a weak D match, TRBD2 (6 bases). The germline V gene encodes CDR1 SGHNT and CDR2 YYREEE (reference sequence). V dropped 0 bases and J dropped 5 bases, with 15 bases sitting between them. The CDR3 covers 15 residues. The CDR3 region has the DNA TGTGCCAGCAGCTTGGCCTCGGGAGAAACGAACGAGCAGTACTTC. Its protein is CASSLASGETNEQYF.

This chain uses TRBV7-8 with TRBJ2-2; unclear D gene. The V end was cut by 5 bases, the J end by 0 bases, with 10 bases between. CDR3 length: 15 residues. Per the germline V gene, CDR1 is SGHVS and CDR2 is FQNEAQ. DNA for the CDR3: TGTGCCAGCAGCGGCCTTCCCGCGAACACCGGGGAGCTGTTTTTT. Its protein product is CASSGLPANTGELFF.

V usage is TRBV5-4 and J usage is TRBJ1-4; 10 positions match TRBD1. The CDR3 sequence is 16 residues long. The V and J ends lost 4 bases and 6 bases, in that order; junction bases with no gene match: 9. Germline lookup yields CDR1 SGHNT and CDR2 YYREEE (reference sequence). CDR3 sequence: CASSVRQGAVYEKLFF. In nucleotides, the CDR3 is TGTGCCAGCAGCGTACGACAGGGGGCGGTTTATGAAAAACTGTTTTTT.

The chain combines TRBV5-1 with TRBJ2-5; tentatively, D is TRBD1 (6 bases). In germline, CDR1 is SGHRS, CDR2 YFSETQ. Trimming pared 3 bases from V and 4 bases from J, leaving 19 bases between. This CDR3 is built from 16 residues. The CDR3 DNA sequence: TGCGCCAGCAGCTCTTCTGCAGGGGCGATTGGAGAGACCCAGTACTTC. Residues: CASSSSAGAIGETQYF.

The chain has TRBV6-5 and TRBJ1-2; the D is unclear. The CDR3 is 13 residues long. Trimming took off 7 bases at V and 0 bases at J, with 9 bases between the two ends. From germline, CDR1 is MNHEY and CDR2 SVGAGI. In DNA form, the CDR3 reads TGTGCCAGCACCGGGGTGACTAACTATGGCTACACCTTC. Protein product: CASTGVTNYGYTF.